This TCR beta chain is from a study of T cell changes during pregnancy in multiple sclerosis. Here immunoSEQ multiplex PCR was the method, and the copy in TCRdb shows in-frame clones only, minus some. Here the sample spans about 54,000 clones, around 90% being singletons. Germline loops: CDR1 GTSNPN, CDR2 SVGIG (reference sequence). The CDR3 length is 12 residues. Trimming took 0 bases from V and 13 from J, leaving 10 bases between them. This clonotype was obtained from a female donor in good health, enrolled as a control in a pregnancy study. This specimen consisted of peripheral blood, obtained after pregnancy. This chain connects TRBV30 to TRBJ1-6; D not resolved. CDR3 in DNA: TGTGCCTGGAGTGTTGTACCCGGGCCCCTCCACTTT. It codes for CAWSVVPGPLHF.